This T cell receptor (beta chain) was profiled in a study of T cells expressing NK-cell markers. Study in general: The TCR beta repertoires originated in sorted CD3+CD56+NKG2C+, CD3+CD56+NKG2C- and CD3+CD56-NKG2C+ T cells. Out of eight donors sequenced, seven tested HCMV-seropositive and the remaining one seronegative.

Turning to this clonotype: Its cognate antigen is unknown.

Findings and caveats of the study: About 6 donors had dominant NKG2C+ clonotypes that comprised about 1.0-8% of their CD8+ T cells.

Germline V gene lookup returns CDR1 SQVTM and CDR2 ANQGSEA. This CDR3 is 14 amino acids long. The cDNA for TCR beta came from 5'RACE template switching with UMIs. TCRdb reprocessed the 5' RACE reads and stores each CDR3 protein as one record, lacking DNA. This sample's clone table lists about 460,000 distinct CDR3 sequences. The V and J genes are TRBV29-1 and TRBJ1-1; the D call from TCRdb, TRBD1, cannot be confirmed without DNA. The receptor comes from a woman between 50 and 59 years old in good health. What was sequenced was blood T cells: a sorted CD56 or NKG2C T cell subset, CD4+ or CD8+ T cells, or bulk PBMC T cells (not recorded which). The CDR3 loop reads CSVRIGGQGTEAFF.